One T cell receptor (beta chain) is described in this entry. The antigen remains unidentified. CDR3 length: 13 residues. V was clipped by 3 bases and J by 12 bases, with 17 bases between them. Germline V CDR1 and CDR2: ENHRY, SYGVKD. PCR primers comprised 60 Vbeta and 13 Jbeta primers. The assay was immunoSEQ multiplex PCR, and TCRdb's table has in-frame clones only and misses some. The sample consists of some 150,000 clones, around three fifths of them appearing once. The sample originates from a study of cytomegalovirus exposure and HLA in healthy donors. The study's findings and limits: Published work reported that the classifier diagnosed cytomegalovirus status with high specificity and sensitivity. HLA-A and HLA-B allele assignments for most subjects were reportedly predicted accurately using TCR beta sequences. In vitro testing confirmed a few CMV-associated chains as specific for CMV antigens.

The chain joins TRBV10-3 to TRBJ1-1; D is ambiguous. The sequence came from a woman under 40 in good health and CMV-seropositive. Sequencing used PBMCs. The CDR3 sequence is CAISDTVPGQSFF. The CDR3 DNA reads as TGTGCCATCAGTGACACAGTTCCTGGTCAATCTTTCTTT.